The clone carrying this TCR beta chain appeared once. The sample originates from a study of blood T cell repertoires in COVID-19. Study as a whole: Acute and convalescent COVID-19 samples came from the United States, Italy and Spain. T cells, B-cell-depleted T cells, or PBMCs provided the cDNA or gDNA that served as material.

V lost 6 bases to trimming and J lost 4 bases; unmatched junction nucleotides: 7. CDR3 length: 15 residues. CDR1 MNHEY and CDR2 SVGAGI come from the germline V gene. In the study's own analysis: Cell counts per sample came from amplifying reference gene primers. Generated by immunoSEQ multiplex PCR, the TCRdb table keeps only in-frame clones and is missing some. Clone size and V and J calls were adopted from that table, with D and trimming inferred from the DNA. Of about 210,000 clones detected, approximately 90% appear once; the ten largest clones hold 4% to 5.5%. The sample comprised peripheral blood. The chain links TRBV6-5 to TRBJ1-3; 9 bases fit TRBD1. This TCR was sampled from a woman between 40 and 50 years old with acute or convalescent COVID-19. CDR3 sequence (DNA): TGTGCCAGCAGGTCCACAGGGGGCAGAGGAAACACCATATATTTT. Protein product: CASRSTGGRGNTIYF.